The 28 T cell receptor beta chains presented below share a single source sample, sequenced in a study of Tregs in tolerant kidney transplant recipients. The nonmyeloablative bone marrow transplants came from related graft donors, with transient mixed chimerism. TCRdb's copy holds only in-frame clones and misses some; the assay was immunoSEQ multiplex PCR. The sample table includes about 5,300 clones. This specimen consisted of CD4+ T cells from blood (PBMCs), obtained around 14 months after the transplant. All receptors derive from a human patient who received a combined kidney and bone marrow transplant. Some T cells may trace back to the graft donor.

Remarks on this clone: The read gets to within 3 residues of the CDR3 end, and the germline J gene fills in the rest. This chain joins TRBV18 and TRBJ2-4; possible D gene TRBD1, 6 bases. The CDR3 consists of 17 residues. Germline V gene data show CDR1 as KGHSH and CDR2 as LQKENI. Trimming took off 0 bases at V and 0 bases at J, with 12 bases between the two ends. The CDR3 sequence: CASSPPARTVAKNIQYF. CDR3 DNA, as far as it was read: TGTGCCAGCTCACCACCGGCTCGGACAGTAGCCAAAAACATT.

Worth noting for this clone: An end of the junction differs from the germline gene, which may be a read error. The read gets to within 3 residues of the CDR3 end, and the germline J gene fills in the rest. The chain employs TRBV4-2 and TRBJ1-1, with D maybe TRBD1 (5 bases). This CDR3 spans 17 amino acids. Germline V gives CDR1 LGHNA, CDR2 YNFKEQ. The CDR3 spells CASSQGFRGTYNTEAFF. CDR3 DNA, as far as it was read: TGCGCCAGCAGCCAAGGGTTCCGGGGGACCTATAACACTGAA.

A note on this clone: The read ends 3 residues before the CDR3 terminus; that terminus is restored from the germline J gene. The rearrangement uses TRBV7-2 and TRBJ2-3, with 13 bases identical to TRBD2. The CDR3 consists of 14 residues. The junction had 6 bases not matched to a gene; V was cut back by 8 bases and J by 7 bases. CDR1 is SGHTA, CDR2 FQGNSA, per germline. CDR3: CASPTSGGPHTQYF. CDR3 DNA (partial): TGTGCCAGCCCGACTAGCGGGGGGCCTCATACG.

For this clone: The sequence runs out 3 residues before the end of the CDR3; the remainder is reconstructed from the germline J gene. V usage is TRBV20-1 and J usage is TRBJ2-7; 9 bases line up with TRBD1. Germline CDR1 and CDR2: DFQATT and SNEGSKA (reference sequence). This CDR3 contains 15 residues. V was clipped by 6 bases and J by 1 base; unmatched bases: 10. The CDR3: CSAESGTGISYEQYF. The part of the CDR3 DNA that was read is TGCAGTGCAGAATCCGGGACAGGGATTTCCTACGAG.

Worth noting for this clone: The read falls 3 residues short of the CDR3 end, and the missing part is taken from the germline J gene. The chain joins TRBV7-2 to TRBJ2-3, with TRBD2 as a possible D gene (6 bases). The CDR3 loop spans 14 amino acids. Looked up from germline, CDR1 is SGHTA and CDR2 is FQGNSA. CDR3 in amino acids: CASSLVHGGSTQYF. The CDR3 DNA, read in part, is TGTGCCAGCAGCTTAGTCCACGGGGGTTCGACG.

Points on this clone: The read terminates 3 residues before the CDR3 end, so the remaining end is supplied by the germline J gene. This sequence joins TRBV7-6 and TRBJ1-5, with D uncertain. The V and J ends lost 0 bases and 3 bases respectively, with 15 bases between them. The CDR3 contains 17 residues. Germline V gene data show CDR1 as SGHVS and CDR2 as FNYEAQ. The CDR3 bases that were read are TGTGCCAGCAGCTTAGCCCCGACGGGGAAAAACAATCAGCCC. Encoded protein: CASSLAPTGKNNQP. The CDR3, in full, reads CASSLAPTGKNNQPQHF.

As for this clone: The read gets to within 3 residues of the CDR3 end, and the germline J gene fills in the rest. The chain is built from TRBV6-7 and TRBJ1-1, with a possible D match to TRBD1 (5 bases). TRBV6-7 is noted as an ORF with a role that remains uncertain. V was pared by 5 bases and J by 3 bases, with 22 bases between. This CDR3 spans 17 amino acids. The part of the CDR3 DNA that was read is TGTGCCAGCAGTAAAACCCCGAGTGGGGGGGGTCACACTGAA. This codes for CASSKTPSGGGHTE. The whole CDR3 region reads CASSKTPSGGGHTEAFF.

With regard to this clone: The missing CDR3 end, 3 residues past where the read stops, is filled in from the germline J gene. The chain joins TRBV30 to TRBJ2-5; 8 positions match TRBD2. The V and J ends lost 4 bases and 3 bases, in that order; junction bases with no gene match: 7. Germline V CDR1 and CDR2: GTSNPN, SVGIG (reference sequence). The CDR3 covers 14 residues. CDR3 protein: CAWKVGRGKETQYF. CDR3 bases read: TGTGCCTGGAAGGTCGGGAGGGGCAAAGAGACC.

The part of the CDR3 DNA that was read is TGCAGCGTTGAAGGGCCCCGCCGCGAG. It specifies CSVEGPRRE. The complete CDR3 reads CSVEGPRREQYF. V and J are TRBV29-1 and TRBJ2-7; D remains unclear. Read sequence stops 3 residues before the CDR3 end, and the germline J gene provides the missing end. The CDR3 is made up of 12 amino acids. CDR1 and CDR2 from the germline V gene are SQVTM and ANQGSEA. Trimming left V 1 base short and J 6 bases short, with 10 bases between.

As concerns this clone: From the germline J gene comes the end of the CDR3, since the read stops 3 residues before it. The V gene is TRBV7-2, the J gene TRBJ2-7, with TRBD1 matching 8 bases. With V trimmed by 8 bases and J by 2 bases, 11 bases remained unmatched. The length of the CDR3 is 15 residues. The V gene's germline CDR1 is SGHTA and CDR2 FQGNSA. The sequenced CDR3 bases are TGTGCCAGCTGCAAAACCGCGGGACAGGCCTACGAG. Its translation is CASCKTAGQAYE. The CDR3 reads in full as CASCKTAGQAYEQYF.

Notes on this clone: Read data end 3 residues before the CDR3 end; the end is taken from the germline J gene. The chain couples TRBV5-1 to TRBJ1-2; 7 bases line up with TRBD1. This CDR3 is 14 amino acids long. Germline CDR1 and CDR2: SGHRS and YFSETQ. Unmatched junction bases numbered 5, after V lost 0 bases and J lost 6 bases. The chain's CDR3 is CASSLGGGGHGYTF. CDR3 DNA (partial): TGCGCCAGCAGCTTGGGAGGAGGGGGCCATGGC.

A remark on this clone: The CDR3 end falls 3 residues outside the read, so it is completed with the germline J gene. This chain joins TRBV3-1 (or the pseudogene TRBV3-2) and TRBJ1-6; TRBD1 agrees at 7 bases. The germline V gene encodes CDR1 LGHDT and CDR2 YNNKEL (reference sequence). This CDR3 comprises 13 residues. V shed 2 bases, J shed 8 bases, and the junction held 0 bases outside the gene matches. CDR3 protein: CASSQTGDSPLHF. The CDR3 bases that were read are TGTGCCAGCAGCCAAACAGGGGATTCACCC.

To note about this clone: The sequenced fragment ends 3 residues before the CDR3 boundary, so the rest is inferred from the germline J gene. The chain joins TRBV5-1 to TRBJ2-2; TRBD2 aligns across 7 bases. Trimming at V came to 4 bases and at J to 7 bases, leaving 7 bases not matched to a gene. This CDR3 contains 14 residues. Looked up from germline, CDR1 is SGHRS and CDR2 is YFSETQ. Partial CDR3 DNA: TGCGCCAGCAGCGCCGGACTAGAAATCGGGGAG. It yields the protein CASSAGLEIGE. The CDR3 as a whole reads CASSAGLEIGELFF.

CDR3 DNA, as far as it was read: TGCGCCAGCAGTGAAACAGGAGGAGCCACAGATACG. Its translation: CASSETGGATDT. The complete CDR3 sequence is CASSETGGATDTQYF. This chain uses TRBV10-1 with TRBJ2-3; D tentatively reads TRBD1 or TRBD2 (5 bases each). The read falls 3 residues short of the CDR3 end, and the missing part is taken from the germline J gene. Trimming removed 3 bases from V and 2 bases from J, with 12 bases in between. This CDR3 contains 15 residues. Germline lookup yields CDR1 WNHNN and CDR2 SYGVQD (reference sequence).

A word on this clone: Read sequence stops 3 residues before the CDR3 end, and the germline J gene provides the missing end. This rearrangement joins TRBV7-2 to TRBJ2-5; D gene unclear. Germline lookup yields CDR1 SGHTA and CDR2 FQGNSA. Trimming left V 0 bases short and J 5 bases short, with 10 bases between. The CDR3 spans 14 residues. The CDR3 loop reads CASSLATVQETQYF. The part of the CDR3 DNA that was read is TGTGCCAGCAGCTTAGCCACAGTGCAGGAGACC.

On this clone: With the read ending 3 residues before the CDR3 end, the germline J gene is used to fill in that end. The gene calls are TRBV11-3 and TRBJ2-1; D is unclear. CDR3 length: 14 amino acids. CDR1 is SGHNT, CDR2 YENEEA, per germline. The germline V and J ends were trimmed by 4 bases and 4 bases, with 11 bases remaining between them. CDR3 bases read: TGTGCCAGCAGCTCCTCCGACTCGTACAATGAG. Its protein is CASSSSDSYNE. The full CDR3 sequence reads CASSSSDSYNEQFF.

With respect to this clone: The read falls 3 residues short of the CDR3 end, and the missing part is taken from the germline J gene. The chain employs TRBV27 and TRBJ2-7, with D possibly TRBD1 on 5 matching bases. V was pared by 5 bases and J by 4 bases, with 27 bases between. Germline CDR1 is MNHEY and CDR2 is SMNVEV (reference sequence). This CDR3 is 18 amino acids long. CDR3 amino acids: CASSPSGWAGPMRYEQYF. The covered CDR3 bases are TGTGCCAGCAGTCCATCCGGGTGGGCAGGGCCCATGCGGTACGAG.

Judged by frequency, this clone is medium-sized. With the read ending 3 residues before the CDR3 end, the germline J gene is used to fill in that end. The V call is TRBV20-1, the J call TRBJ2-2; 7 bases are a match to TRBD2. CDR1 is DFQATT and CDR2 is SNEGSKA in the germline V gene (reference sequence). The CDR3 has 15 residues. The V and J ends lost 0 bases and 5 bases, in that order; junction bases with no gene match: 6. The CDR3 loop reads CSAREGQRGTGELFF. The covered CDR3 bases are TGCAGTGCTAGAGAGGGCCAGCGGGGAACCGGGGAG.

This clone is labeled medium-sized based on frequency. The read ends 3 residues before the CDR3 terminus; that terminus is restored from the germline J gene. The chain joins TRBV3-1 (or the pseudogene TRBV3-2) to TRBJ1-1; maybe TRBD1 (5 bases). V was shortened by 5 bases and J by 6 bases, with 13 bases between the two germline ends. The CDR3 contains 13 residues. From germline, CDR1 is LGHDT and CDR2 YNNKEL (reference sequence). Partial CDR3 DNA: TGTGCCAGCAGCAGGAGGTCGGGGGCTGAA. Its translation: CASSRRSGAE. The full CDR3 protein is CASSRRSGAEAFF.

Turning to this clone: The read stops 3 residues short of the end of the CDR3; the missing end is completed from the germline J gene. The chain is built from TRBV19 and TRBJ2-7; 7 nucleotides line up with TRBD1. Losses at the gene ends were 1 base for V and 6 bases for J; bases not matched to a gene: 6. The CDR3 runs 14 residues. Looked up from germline, CDR1 is LNHDA and CDR2 is SQIVND (reference sequence). The sequenced CDR3 bases are TGTGCCAGTAGTATAGCCGGGACAGTCATCGAG. Its translation: CASSIAGTVIE. The CDR3 as a whole reads CASSIAGTVIEQYF.

Notes on this clone: The CDR3 end falls 3 residues outside the read, so it is completed with the germline J gene. The J gene is TRBJ1-5, the V gene TRBV5-1; no firm D call. The CDR3 covers 16 residues. Trimming pared 0 bases from V and 6 bases from J, leaving 16 bases between. Germline CDR1 reads SGHRS; CDR2 reads YFSETQ. The sequenced CDR3 bases are TGCGCCAGCAGCTTGGGCCCGATCCCCAGCGGTCAGCCC. Translating it yields CASSLGPIPSGQP. In full, the CDR3 reads CASSLGPIPSGQPQHF.

Of note for this clone: The read finishes 3 residues shy of the CDR3 end, and the germline J gene is used to complete it. The V call is TRBV7-9, the J call TRBJ1-6; tentative D call: TRBD1 (6 bases). Trimming removed 2 bases at V and 6 bases at J, with 8 bases between. Germline lookup yields CDR1 SEHNR and CDR2 FQNEAQ (reference sequence). This CDR3 has 14 amino acids. CDR3 DNA, as far as it was read: TGTGCCAGCAGCTTAATCAGGGGTAATTCACCC. Protein sequence: CASSLIRGNSP. The entire CDR3 protein reads CASSLIRGNSPLHF.

Worth noting for this clone: The observed sequence ends 3 residues before the CDR3 terminus, with the missing tail filled in from the germline J gene. The V gene is TRBV7-2, the J gene TRBJ2-3; 7 bases match TRBD2. CDR3 length equals 13 residues. Looked up from germline, CDR1 is SGHTA and CDR2 is FQGNSA. The V gene end was trimmed by 5 bases and the J gene end by 2 bases; junction bases not matched to a gene: 1. CDR3 bases read: TGTGCCAGCAGCCGGGGGGTCACAGATACG. Translation gives CASSRGVTDT. The CDR3 in full is CASSRGVTDTQYF. The full variable domain, rest sourced from reference TRBV7-2 and TRBJ2-3, is GAGVSQSPSNKVTEKGKDVELRCDPISGHTALYWYRQSLGQGLEFLIYFQGNSAPDKSGLPSDRFSAERTGGSVSTLTIQRTQQEDSAVYLCASSRGVTDTQYFGPGTRLTVL.

Remarks on this clone: The read finishes 3 residues shy of the CDR3 end, and the germline J gene is used to complete it. The chain is built from TRBV29-1 and TRBJ2-4; tentatively, D is TRBD2 (6 bases). This CDR3 contains 13 residues. Germline CDR1 reads SQVTM; CDR2 reads ANQGSEA. Between the trimmed V and J ends, which lost 7 bases and 7 bases, there was a span of 17 bases. The CDR3 reads CSARPPGGNIQYF. The covered CDR3 bases are TGCAGCGCCAGACCCCCCGGGGGTAACATT.

As regards this clone: With the read ending 3 residues before the CDR3 end, the germline J gene is used to fill in that end. The V and J genes are TRBV20-1 and TRBJ2-3, with D tentatively TRBD2 (6 bases). V shed 6 bases and J shed 4 bases, with 23 bases lying between them. This CDR3 region has 16 residues. CDR1 is DFQATT, CDR2 SNEGSKA, per germline (reference sequence). The sequenced CDR3 bases are TGCAGTGCCCCCCCCAGAGTCGGGGGTAGGGCAGATACG. Its protein product is CSAPPRVGGRADT. The whole CDR3 sequence reads CSAPPRVGGRADTQYF.

With respect to this clone: The CDR3 end is not reached by the read, which stops 3 residues before it; the germline J gene fills it in. V is TRBV20-1 and J is TRBJ2-7; 9 bases align to TRBD1. Germline CDR1 reads DFQATT; CDR2 reads SNEGSKA (reference sequence). J gave up 2 bases and V 6 bases, and 11 bases lay outside the gene matches. The CDR3 length is 15 residues. The sequenced CDR3 bases are TGCAGTGCCGCGATTGGGACAGGGCCTACCTACGAG. Translated: CSAAIGTGPTYE. The complete CDR3 sequence is CSAAIGTGPTYEQYF.

Remarks on this clone: The read ends 3 residues before the CDR3 terminus; that terminus is restored from the germline J gene. This chain joins TRBV7-8 and TRBJ1-4; 9 nucleotides agree with TRBD1. Unmatched junction bases numbered 3, after V lost 3 bases and J lost 4 bases. Germline assignment: CDR1 SGHVS and CDR2 FQNEAQ. The CDR3 covers 15 residues. The CDR3 reads CASSLGTGLNEKLFF. The covered CDR3 bases are TGTGCCAGCAGCTTGGGGACAGGGCTTAATGAAAAA.

This clone ranks as medium-sized in terms of frequency. The sequence runs out 3 residues before the end of the CDR3; the remainder is reconstructed from the germline J gene. The chain recombines TRBV20-1 with TRBJ2-5; the D gene is possibly TRBD1 (6 bases). CDR1 and CDR2 (germline): DFQATT, SNEGSKA (reference sequence). V was trimmed by 5 bases and J by 4 bases, leaving 20 bases between them. The CDR3 is made up of 15 amino acids. This chain's CDR3 is CSARPMTGPGETQYF. Incomplete CDR3 DNA: TGCAGTGCTCGCCCGATGACAGGTCCAGGAGAGACC.